This T cell receptor beta chain stems from a study of blood T cell repertoires in COVID-19. Overall study context: From T cells, B-cell-depleted T cells, or PBMCs came the material, which was cDNA or gDNA.

Recruitment covered about two dozen US areas and drew participants whose ages spanned roughly 18 to 100 years. Cohort allocation depended upon clinical history that participants reported. Measured with immunoSEQ multiplex PCR; TCRdb has only the in-frame clones, and not every one. The sample holds about 320,000 clones, roughly 90% seen once. Looked up from germline, CDR1 is SGHRS and CDR2 is YFSETQ. Trimming removed 0 bases from V and 8 bases from J; junction bases left unmatched: 6. This CDR3 contains 15 residues. The genes are TRBV5-1 and TRBJ2-1; 9 positions match TRBD1. Specimen: PBMCs or T cells enriched from blood (not recorded which). The sequence came from a woman between 25 and 40 years old who had been exposed to COVID-19. This CDR3 reads CASSLEGQGSYEQFF. CDR3 coding DNA: TGCGCCAGCAGCTTGGAGGGACAGGGCTCCTATGAGCAGTTCTTC.